Listed here is a single T cell receptor beta chain. The data derive from a study of shared clonotypes between healthy human individuals. V lost 5 bases, J lost 4 bases, and 7 bases stayed unmatched. The CDR3 runs to 14 residues. Germline V gene data show CDR1 as SGHTA and CDR2 as FQGNSA. Data came from immunoSEQ multiplex PCR; TCRdb stores just in-frame clones and leaves some out. This sample has 2 million to 2.5 million clones; less than 95% occur once, and the top ten carry around 0.38%. The chain links TRBV7-2 to TRBJ1-2; 7 bases map to TRBD1. Sequences were obtained from naive CD4+ T cells from PBMCs. Sample subset: CD45RA+ positively selected. This TCR derives from a man in his late teens or twenties in good health. Some clones in this sample may be carry-over from other donors' samples. Here the CDR3 reads CASSTNRGSYGYTF. CDR3 sequence (DNA): TGTGCCAGCAGCACTAACAGGGGAAGCTATGGCTACACCTTC.